This record concerns one T cell receptor beta chain sequence. Antigen: not known. CDR1 MGHRA and CDR2 YSYEKL come from the germline V gene. The V segment lost 4 bases and the J segment 2 bases; nucleotides outside the gene matches: 6. This CDR3 comprises 17 residues. The method was immunoSEQ multiplex PCR; TCRdb's version includes in-frame clones alone and lacks a portion of them. The sample lists some 33,000 clones, roughly three fifths occurring once. The data originate from a study of a mutant IDH1 vaccine in newly diagnosed glioma. For the study at large: Patients received eight vaccinations in weeks 1, 3, 5, 7, 11, 15, 19, 23. The initiation of vaccination occurred 4-6 weeks after radiotherapy alone, or with temozolomide cycles.

Time point defined: week 5, during vaccination. Mutant IDH1 20-mer peptide, at 300 ug, made up each vaccine dose, with topical imiquimod. This chain uses TRBV4-1 with TRBJ1-3, with 12 bases aligning to TRBD1. The clonotype comes from a woman aged 18 to 35 with glioma. Sequencing used PBMCs, obtained from a glioma patient whose treatment included an IDH1 peptide vaccine. Here the CDR3 reads CASSRGTGGSAGNTIYF. The DNA for the CDR3 is TGCGCCAGCAGCCGAGGGACAGGGGGCTCGGCTGGAAACACCATATATTTT.